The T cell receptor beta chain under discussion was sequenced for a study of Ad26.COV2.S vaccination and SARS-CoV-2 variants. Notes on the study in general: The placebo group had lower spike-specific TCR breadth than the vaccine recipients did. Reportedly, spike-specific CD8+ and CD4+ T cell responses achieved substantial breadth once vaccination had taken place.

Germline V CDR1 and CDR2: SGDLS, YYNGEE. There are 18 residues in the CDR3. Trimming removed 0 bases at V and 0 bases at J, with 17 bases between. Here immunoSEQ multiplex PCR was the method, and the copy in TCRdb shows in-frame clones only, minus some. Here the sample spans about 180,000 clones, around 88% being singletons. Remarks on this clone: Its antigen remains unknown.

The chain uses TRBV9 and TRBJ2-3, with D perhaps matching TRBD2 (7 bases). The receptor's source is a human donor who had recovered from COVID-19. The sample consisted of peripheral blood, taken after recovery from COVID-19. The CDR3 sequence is CASSVAWGGERSTDTQYF. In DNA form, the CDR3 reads TGTGCCAGCAGCGTAGCTTGGGGGGGCGAGCGAAGCACAGATACGCAGTATTTT.